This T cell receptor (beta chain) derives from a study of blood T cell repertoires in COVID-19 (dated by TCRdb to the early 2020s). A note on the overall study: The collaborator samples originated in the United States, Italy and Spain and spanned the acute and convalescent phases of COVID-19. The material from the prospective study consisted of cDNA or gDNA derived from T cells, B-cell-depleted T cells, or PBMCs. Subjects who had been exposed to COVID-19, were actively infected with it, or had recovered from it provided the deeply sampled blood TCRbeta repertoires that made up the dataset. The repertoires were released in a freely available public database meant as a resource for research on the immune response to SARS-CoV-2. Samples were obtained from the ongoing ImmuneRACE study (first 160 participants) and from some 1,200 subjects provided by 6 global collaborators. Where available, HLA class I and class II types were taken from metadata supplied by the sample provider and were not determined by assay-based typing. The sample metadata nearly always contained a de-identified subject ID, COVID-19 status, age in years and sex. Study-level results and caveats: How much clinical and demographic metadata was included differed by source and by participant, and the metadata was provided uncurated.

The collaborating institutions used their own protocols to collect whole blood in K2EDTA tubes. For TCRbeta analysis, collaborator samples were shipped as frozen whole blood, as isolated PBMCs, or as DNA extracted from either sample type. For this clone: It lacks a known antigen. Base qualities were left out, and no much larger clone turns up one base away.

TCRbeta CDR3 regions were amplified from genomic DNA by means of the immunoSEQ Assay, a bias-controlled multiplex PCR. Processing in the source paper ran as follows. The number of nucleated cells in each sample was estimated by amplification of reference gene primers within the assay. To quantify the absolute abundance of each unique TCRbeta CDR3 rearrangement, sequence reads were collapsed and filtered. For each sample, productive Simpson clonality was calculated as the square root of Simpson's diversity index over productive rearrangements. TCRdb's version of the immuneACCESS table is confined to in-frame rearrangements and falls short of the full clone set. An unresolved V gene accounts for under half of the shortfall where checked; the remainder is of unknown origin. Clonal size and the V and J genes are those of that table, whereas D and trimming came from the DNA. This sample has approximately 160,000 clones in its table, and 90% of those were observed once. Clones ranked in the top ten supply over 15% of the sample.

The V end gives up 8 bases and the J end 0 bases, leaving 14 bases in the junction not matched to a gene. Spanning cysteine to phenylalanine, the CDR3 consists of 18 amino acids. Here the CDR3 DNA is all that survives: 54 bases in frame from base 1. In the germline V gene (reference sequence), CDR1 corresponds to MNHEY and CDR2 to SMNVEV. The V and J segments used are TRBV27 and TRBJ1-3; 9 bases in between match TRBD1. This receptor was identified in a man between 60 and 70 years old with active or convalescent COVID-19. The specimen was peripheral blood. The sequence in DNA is TGTGCCAGCCACGACCCCACCACAGGGGGCGGCTCTGGAAACACCATATATTTT. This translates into CASHDPTTGGGSGNTIYF.